This T cell receptor beta chain is from a study of long-term antiretroviral therapy in people with HIV. This clone was observed a single time. Trimming removed 0 bases at V and 4 bases at J, with 10 bases between. The V gene's germline CDR1 is ENHRY and CDR2 SYGVKD. This CDR3 spans 15 amino acids. With survey level as its setting, the immunoSEQ assay was v3.0. The repertoire was sequenced with immunoSEQ multiplex PCR; TCRdb's copy has only in-frame clones and lacks some. The sample contains roughly 45,000 clones, under 90% of which appear only once. The origin of this receptor is a woman between 18 and 30 years old with HIV. The rearrangement links TRBV10-3 to TRBJ2-1; TRBD1 is a possible D gene (5 bases). The sample consisted of unsorted PBMCs, taken 0.8 years after starting antiretroviral therapy. The CDR3 loop reads CAISESVGQYNEQFF. Here the CDR3 DNA reads TGTGCCATCAGTGAGTCGGTGGGGCAGTACAATGAGCAGTTCTTC.